This T cell receptor (beta chain) was retrieved from a study of blood T cell repertoires in COVID-19 (dated by TCRdb to 2018 to 2020). Regarding the research as a whole: The collaborator samples originated in the United States, Italy and Spain and spanned the acute and convalescent phases of COVID-19. The material from the prospective study consisted of cDNA or gDNA derived from T cells, B-cell-depleted T cells, or PBMCs. Subjects who had been exposed to COVID-19, were actively infected with it, or had recovered from it provided the deeply sampled blood TCRbeta repertoires that made up the dataset. The repertoires were made available in a free public database intended to serve as a resource for research on the immune response to SARS-CoV-2. Samples were obtained from the ongoing ImmuneRACE study (first 160 participants) and from about 1,300 subjects provided by 6 global collaborators. A de-identified subject ID, COVID-19 status, age in years and sex were almost always included in the sample metadata. Where available, HLA class I and class II types were taken from metadata supplied by the sample provider and were not determined by assay-based typing.

Results the study describes overall, beyond this receptor: Clinical and demographic metadata were provided uncurated, with the amount varying by source and participant.

One collaborating source in Seattle enrolled patients during active infection and followed them longitudinally through the course of disease. Each collaborating institution followed its own protocols to collect whole blood in K2EDTA tubes. For TCRbeta analysis, collaborator samples were shipped as frozen whole blood, as isolated PBMCs, or as DNA extracted from either sample type. As to this clone: This receptor's antigen is unknown. No quality values exist for individual bases; no much larger clone is one base distant.

Trimming at the junction amounts to 2 bases on V and 7 bases on J, and the germline ends lie 11 bases apart. The germline V gene yields MNHNS for CDR1 and SASEGT for CDR2. From its cysteine to its phenylalanine, the CDR3 spans 13 amino acids. Left in the record is the CDR3 DNA by itself, 39 bases read in frame from the first base. TCRbeta CDR3 regions were amplified from genomic DNA by means of the immunoSEQ Assay, a bias-controlled multiplex PCR. In the original analysis: The number of nucleated cells in each sample was estimated by amplification of reference gene primers within the assay. To quantify the absolute abundance of each unique TCRbeta CDR3 rearrangement, sequence reads were collapsed and filtered. For each sample, productive Simpson clonality was calculated as the square root of Simpson's diversity index across productive rearrangements. The clones in this table, taken by TCRdb from immuneACCESS, are in-frame only. Not every clone is retained; where verified, under half of the shortfall comes from an unresolved V gene, and the cause of the rest is unknown. V and J calls and clone size are copied from that table; D and trimming were computed from the DNA. Here the sample has 250,000 to 400,000 clones; around 88% occur a single time. The ten largest clonotypes hold 1.5% to 2% of the sample.

The rearrangement combines TRBV6-1 with TRBJ1-2; the D gene cannot be named for sure. Sequencing was done on a sample of peripheral blood. The sequence derives from a woman in her twenties or thirties with COVID-19, enrolled during active disease. The sequence in DNA is TGTGCCAGCAGTGAATTTTTGAGCGCTGGCTACACCTTC. Its protein reads: CASSEFLSAGYTF.